This TCR beta chain came from a study of T-cell memory formation after mild COVID-19. Broader study findings: Some clones that responded were present in memory (sampled pre-infection), which suggests cross-reactive memory joined.

CDR3 size: 13 residues. The germline V and J ends were trimmed by 9 bases and 2 bases, with 13 bases remaining between them. Germline CDR1 is ENHRY and CDR2 is SYGVKD. To note about this clonotype: Its target is unknown.

TCRdb recomputed calls from the 5' RACE reads with MiXCR, one row per CDR3 protein. The sample has more than 300,000 distinct CDR3 sequences; roughly an eighth are singletons. The source is a man aged 18 to 30 who had mild COVID-19 (a few samples of this study predate the infection). Cell type and time point are not known. The chain has TRBV10-3 and TRBJ1-1; D gene uncertain. Sequences were obtained from PBMCs or a T cell subset sorted from them (not recorded which). The chain's CDR3 is CAMSPGSNTEAFF. The CDR3 DNA is TGTGCCATGAGCCCGGGTAGTAACACTGAAGCTTTCTTT.